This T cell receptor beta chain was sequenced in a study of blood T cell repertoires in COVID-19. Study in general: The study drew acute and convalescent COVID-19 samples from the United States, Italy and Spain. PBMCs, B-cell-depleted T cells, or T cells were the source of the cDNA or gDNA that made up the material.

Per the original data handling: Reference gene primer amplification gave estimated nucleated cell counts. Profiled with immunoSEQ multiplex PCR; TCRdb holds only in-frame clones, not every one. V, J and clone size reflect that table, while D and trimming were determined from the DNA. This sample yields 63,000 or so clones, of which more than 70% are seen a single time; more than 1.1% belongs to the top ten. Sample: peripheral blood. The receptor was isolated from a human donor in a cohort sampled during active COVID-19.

The CDR3 DNA follows: TGTGCCATCAGTGATCGACTTCAAGAGACCCAGTACTTC. Encoded protein: CAISDRLQETQYF. The J gene is TRBJ2-5, the V gene TRBV10-3; no clear D gene. CDR3 length: 13 residues. CDR1 ENHRY and CDR2 SYGVKD come from the germline V gene. The ends were cut back, 3 bases at V and 2 bases at J, with 7 bases in the middle.